This TCR beta chain comes out of a study of blood T cell dynamics during melanoma immunotherapy. This sample's time point: week 3, after first cycle of checkpoint inhibitor. Germline CDR1 ENHRY, CDR2 SYGVKD. This CDR3 contains 17 residues. The trim removed 5 bases at V and 0 bases at J, leaving 4 bases unmatched. Clones were read by immunoSEQ multiplex PCR, and TCRdb kept only the in-frame ones, dropping some. The table has roughly 30,000 clones, 80% to 85% seen once. The gene calls are TRBV10-3 and TRBJ1-6; 10 nucleotides match TRBD1. The source material was blood, sampled from a patient treated with checkpoint blockade. This TCR came from a human donor with melanoma. CDR3 protein: CAISPGQGNSYNSPLHF. The CDR3 DNA reads TGTGCCATCAGTCCGGGACAGGGGAACTCCTATAATTCACCCCTCCACTTT.